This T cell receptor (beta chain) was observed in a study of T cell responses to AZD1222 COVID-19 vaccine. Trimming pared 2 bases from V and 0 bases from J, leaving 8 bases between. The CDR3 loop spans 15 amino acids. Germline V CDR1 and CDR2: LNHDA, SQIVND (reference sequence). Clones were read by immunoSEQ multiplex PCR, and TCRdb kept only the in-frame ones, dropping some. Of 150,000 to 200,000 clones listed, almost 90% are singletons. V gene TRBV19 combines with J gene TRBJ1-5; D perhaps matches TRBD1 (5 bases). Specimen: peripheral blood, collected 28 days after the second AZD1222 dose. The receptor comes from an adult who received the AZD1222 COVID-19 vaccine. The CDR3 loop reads CASSIQGISNQPQHF. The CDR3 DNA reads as TGTGCCAGTAGTATACAGGGAATTAGCAATCAGCCCCAGCATTTT.